This T cell receptor (beta chain) was profiled in a study of T cell clones after liver transplantation. Overall study context: Subjects received no induction therapy and standard immunosuppression until randomization at 12-24 months post-transplant.

CDR1 and CDR2 (germline): SGDLS, YYNGEE. CDR3 length: 13 residues. The ends were cut back, 8 bases at V and 3 bases at J, with 15 bases in the middle. Some clones are missing from TCRdb's copy, which holds only in-frame ones; the method was immunoSEQ multiplex PCR. Of about 120,000 clones in the sample, less than 95% are singletons; the top ten hold around 0.83%. Thawed unstimulated PBMCs were FACS-sorted by CD3, CD4 and CD8 into two populations. The sample consisted of CD4+ T cells from blood, taken 12 months after liver transplant. This receptor was taken from a human patient who received a liver transplant. Some T cells may be provided by the graft donor. The V call is TRBV9, the J call TRBJ2-7; tentatively, D is TRBD1 (6 bases). CDR3 sequence reads: CASNPTGNYEQYF. The CDR3 DNA follows: TGTGCCAGTAATCCTACAGGGAACTACGAGCAGTACTTC.